Each of the 32 T cell receptor beta chains below was sequenced from the same sample in a study of cytomegalovirus exposure and HLA in healthy donors (TCRdb year 2017). Libraries were built with the immunoSEQ multiplex PCR assay. A mixture of 60 forward primers for TCR Vbeta segments and 13 reverse primers for TCR Jbeta segments was used in the multiplex PCR. Held by TCRdb, this immuneACCESS table contains in-frame sequences only and omits some clones. Under half of the omission traces to an unresolved V gene where checked; the cause of the rest is unknown. For this sample there are about 130,000 clones; 80% to 85% appear just once. The ten largest account for approximately 0.97% of the sample. Sequenced material: PBMCs. The receptors stem from a human donor in good health.

The chain employs TRBV9 and TRBJ1-2; tentatively, D is TRBD1 (5 bases). The CDR3 has 13 amino acids. The germline V gene encodes CDR1 SGDLS and CDR2 YYNGEE. V dropped 1 base and J dropped 2 bases, with 6 bases sitting between them. The CDR3 loop is CASSVQGNYGYTF. The CDR3 coding sequence is TGTGCCAGCAGCGTACAGGGCAACTATGGCTACACCTTC.

This clone was counted a few times. The V call is TRBV7-9, the J call TRBJ2-7; a weak D match, TRBD1 (5 bases). Germline CDR1 and CDR2: SEHNR and FQNEAQ (reference sequence). The V gene lost 1 base and the J gene lost 5 bases, with 9 bases spanning the gap. The CDR3 runs to 13 residues. CDR3 sequence: CASSLVPGHEQYF. The DNA of the CDR3 is TGTGCCAGCAGCTTAGTTCCAGGGCACGAGCAGTACTTC.

The chain uses TRBV18 and TRBJ2-5; tentatively, D is TRBD1 (7 bases). CDR1 and CDR2 (germline): KGHSH, LQKENI. V was shortened by 1 base and J by 1 base, with 13 bases between the two germline ends. This CDR3 comprises 16 residues. This CDR3 reads CASSPLQGGSQETQYF. The CDR3 DNA sequence: TGTGCCAGCTCACCACTTCAGGGGGGTAGCCAAGAGACCCAGTACTTC.

Here the CDR3 DNA reads TGTGCCAGCAGCTTAAGGGCTAGCGGGCCGGAGACCCAGTACTTC. Amino acids: CASSLRASGPETQYF. The chain links TRBV7-3 to TRBJ2-5; 8 nucleotides agree with TRBD2. This CDR3 has 15 residues. The germline V gene has CDR1 SGHTA and CDR2 FQGTGA. V dropped 1 base and J dropped 5; count of bases not matched to a gene: 6.

The chain joins TRBV7-3 to TRBJ1-1, with D possibly being TRBD1 (6 bases). Looked up from germline, CDR1 is SGHTA and CDR2 is FQGTGA. Trimming stripped 5 bases from V and 1 base from J, with 20 bases between. This CDR3 spans 17 amino acids. CDR3 in amino acids: CASSQGPRTQRNTEAFF. The CDR3 DNA follows: TGTGCCAGCAGCCAGGGGCCCCGGACACAAAGGAACACTGAAGCTTTCTTT.

V is TRBV6-1 and J is TRBJ2-1; D perhaps matches TRBD2 (6 bases). V dropped 10 bases and J dropped 9 bases, with 16 bases sitting between them. Per the germline V gene, CDR1 is MNHNS and CDR2 is SASEGT. This CDR3 spans 12 amino acids. CDR3 sequence: CAMSVGEVEQFF. The CDR3 DNA sequence: TGTGCCATGTCGGTCGGGGAGGTTGAGCAGTTCTTC.

The chain links TRBV19 to TRBJ1-4, with unresolved D. V lost 3 bases to trimming and J lost 8 bases, with 16 bases between them. Per the germline V gene, CDR1 is LNHDA and CDR2 is SQIVND (reference sequence). The CDR3 sequence is 15 residues long. The CDR3 protein is CASSILQELREKLFF. Written as DNA, the CDR3 is TGTGCCAGTAGTATTCTGCAGGAATTAAGAGAAAAACTGTTTTTT.

The chain is built from TRBV6-6 and TRBJ1-5; unclear D gene. This CDR3 comprises 14 residues. CDR1 and CDR2 (germline): MNHNY, SVGAGI (reference sequence). V lost 4 bases, J lost 0 bases, and 7 bases lay in between. For the CDR3, the DNA is TGTGCCAGCAGTTCGGGGTATAGCAATCAGCCCCAGCATTTT. Protein product: CASSSGYSNQPQHF.

This clone was seen only once. V usage is TRBV6-6 and J usage is TRBJ2-1, with 9 bases identical to TRBD1. Germline V gene lookup returns CDR1 MNHNY and CDR2 SVGAGI (reference sequence). The CDR3 has 16 amino acids. After removal of 5 bases from V and 5 bases from J, the junction contained 10 bases not matched to a gene. For the CDR3, the DNA is TGTGCCAGCAGTACGTACGGGACAGGGTTTCACAATGAGCAGTTCTTC. It yields the protein CASSTYGTGFHNEQFF.

This rearrangement joins TRBV6-1 to TRBJ2-7, with a possible D match to TRBD2 (5 bases). V gave up 2 bases and J gave up 4 bases, with 15 bases separating them. The CDR3 runs 15 residues. Germline V gene lookup returns CDR1 MNHNS and CDR2 SASEGT. Written as DNA, the CDR3 is TGTGCCAGCAGTGAAATAATGGACGGAGGATACGAGCAGTACTTC. Translation gives CASSEIMDGGYEQYF.

This rearrangement joins TRBV23-1 to TRBJ2-5, with 7 nucleotides matching TRBD2. TRBV23-1 is an ORF, with its function uncertain. The CDR3 covers 13 residues. The V gene end was trimmed by 9 bases and the J gene end by 1 base; junction bases not matched to a gene: 5. In DNA form, the CDR3 reads TGCGCCAGGGTCGAGCGGGGCCAAGAGACCCAGTACTTC. It codes for CARVERGQETQYF.

A note on this clone: Relative to the germline gene, one junction end is altered; a read error may explain this. This sequence joins TRBV7-7 and TRBJ2-3; D possibly corresponds to TRBD2 (6 bases). Germline V gene sequence: CDR1 SSHAT, CDR2 FNYEAQ (reference sequence). CDR3 length: 14 residues. The CDR3 spells CASSFGGSTDTQYF. CDR3 sequence (DNA): TGTGCTAGCAGCTTTGGAGGGAGTACAGATACGCAGTATTTT.

CDR3 DNA: TGTGCCAGCAGTTACTCAGCGGGGAGCAGGACGGAGCAGTTCTTC. This codes for CASSYSAGSRTEQFF. The genes are TRBV6-5 and TRBJ2-1; 7 bases are shared with TRBD2. V gave up 0 bases and J gave up 10 bases; unmatched junction bases: 9. Germline V gene lookup returns CDR1 MNHEY and CDR2 SVGAGI. The length of the CDR3 is 15 residues.

The rearrangement uses TRBV6-1 and TRBJ1-2; a weak D match, TRBD1 (6 bases). Germline CDR1 is MNHNS and CDR2 is SASEGT. CDR3 length equals 15 residues. V shed 8 bases and J shed 4 bases, with 20 bases lying between them. The CDR3: CASGLPGGASYGYTF. In DNA, the CDR3 is TGTGCCAGCGGACTACCTGGGGGGGCATCCTATGGCTACACCTTC.

This clone has only one observation. The gene calls are TRBV7-6 and TRBJ2-3; 10 nucleotides match TRBD1. The V gene end was trimmed by 5 bases and the J gene end by 4 bases; junction bases not matched to a gene: 3. Per germline, CDR1 SGHVS and CDR2 FNYEAQ. The CDR3 extends over 14 amino acids. CDR3 DNA: TGTGCCAGCAGCAAGACAGGGGGCCCAGATACGCAGTATTTT. This gives the protein CASSKTGGPDTQYF. Variable domain in full (rest from reference TRBV7-6 and TRBJ2-3): GAGVSQSPRYKVTKRGQDVALRCDPISGHVSLYWYRQALGQGPEFLTYFNYEAQQDKSGLPNDRFSAERPEGSISTLTIQRTEQRDSAMYRCASSKTGGPDTQYFGPGTRLTVL.

This clone was found a few times. The gene calls are TRBV4-1 and TRBJ2-7; 11 bases agree with TRBD2. The CDR3 contains 16 residues. The V and J ends lost 0 bases and 4 bases, in that order; junction bases with no gene match: 5. Per germline, CDR1 MGHRA and CDR2 YSYEKL. CDR3 region: CASSQEVGLAAYEQYF. CDR3 sequence (DNA): TGCGCCAGCAGCCAAGAGGTGGGACTAGCGGCTTACGAGCAGTACTTC.

V usage is TRBV7-2 and J usage is TRBJ2-3; D may be TRBD2 (6 bases). The V gene lost 5 bases and the J gene lost 7 bases, with 10 bases spanning the gap. The CDR3 is 12 amino acids. Germline lookup yields CDR1 SGHTA and CDR2 FQGNSA. The CDR3 sequence: CASSPLAYTQYF. CDR3 coding DNA: TGTGCCAGCAGCCCACTAGCTTATACGCAGTATTTT. The entire variable domain, with the rest obtained from reference TRBV7-2 and TRBJ2-3, is as follows: GAGVSQSPSNKVTEKGKDVELRCDPISGHTALYWYRQSLGQGLEFLIYFQGNSAPDKSGLPSDRFSAERTGGSVSTLTIQRTQQEDSAVYLCASSPLAYTQYFGPGTRLTVL.

The rearrangement links TRBV7-9 to TRBJ1-1; D ambiguous. CDR1 is SEHNR and CDR2 is FQNEAQ in the germline V gene (reference sequence). This CDR3 has 14 residues. V was pared by 3 bases and J by 6 bases, with 14 bases between. For the CDR3, the DNA is TGTGCCAGCAGCTTTCAAAGCGGGGTCGCTGAAGCTTTCTTT. Its protein product is CASSFQSGVAEAFF.

The table lists this clone with a few counts. The CDR3: CASSQTAQGSGANVLTF. The CDR3 DNA is TGTGCCAGCAGCCAAACAGCCCAGGGTTCTGGGGCCAACGTCCTGACTTTC. The V gene is TRBV7-3, the J gene TRBJ2-6, with a weak D call TRBD1 (5 bases). Between the trimmed V and J ends, which lost 5 bases and 1 base, there was a span of 15 bases. Germline values: CDR1 SGHTA, CDR2 FQGTGA. The CDR3 runs to 17 residues.

The chain recombines TRBV7-9 with TRBJ2-1; TRBD2 might be the D (6 bases). The CDR3 has 13 residues. Trimming removed 1 base at V and 10 bases at J, with 11 bases between. The germline CDR1 and CDR2 sequences are SEHNR and FQNEAQ (reference sequence). The CDR3 region is CASSLVLREEQFF. The CDR3 DNA follows: TGTGCCAGCAGCTTAGTGCTGCGGGAAGAGCAGTTCTTC.

Written as DNA, the CDR3 is TGTGCCAGCAGTTTAGCGGGACTAGCGGGGGCCACGAACACCGGGGAGCTGTTTTTT. Protein: CASSLAGLAGATNTGELFF. The rearrangement joins TRBV27 to TRBJ2-2; TRBD2 matches 14 bases. CDR3 length equals 19 residues. J lost 0 bases, V lost 2 bases, and 5 bases had no gene match. Germline V gene lookup returns CDR1 MNHEY and CDR2 SMNVEV (reference sequence).

The rearrangement joins TRBV28 to TRBJ2-7; a weak D match, TRBD1 (5 bases). Germline CDR1 reads MDHEN; CDR2 reads SYDVKM. V lost 10 bases, J lost 4 bases, and 17 bases lay in between. The CDR3 length is 13 residues. The CDR3 here is CATRSGNRYEQYF. The CDR3 coding sequence is TGTGCCACCCGGTCAGGGAATCGATACGAGCAGTACTTC.

V usage is TRBV6-1 and J usage is TRBJ1-2; 8 bases match TRBD1. This CDR3 spans 15 amino acids. Germline CDR1 reads MNHNS; CDR2 reads SASEGT. V trimming: 5 bases; J trimming: 0 bases; junction bases outside the gene matches: 5. This CDR3 is CASSQGASANYGYTF. The CDR3 coding sequence is TGTGCCAGCAGTCAGGGGGCGTCAGCTAACTATGGCTACACCTTC.

CDR3 sequence (DNA): TGTGCCAGCAGCCCCCGGGGCGAGCAGTACTTC. It translates to CASSPRGEQYF. The rearrangement uses TRBV7-2 and TRBJ2-7; possibly TRBD2 for D (5 bases). Trimming shortened V by 5 bases and J by 6 bases, and 8 bases separated the two germline ends. Germline V CDR1 and CDR2: SGHTA, FQGNSA. There are 11 residues in the CDR3.

This clone occurred a few times. The chain couples TRBV7-9 to TRBJ2-7, with 7 bases identical to TRBD1. Germline trimming cut 5 bases from V and 3 bases from J; bases unmatched to any gene: 10. The CDR3 sequence is 15 residues long. Germline V lookup: CDR1 SEHNR, CDR2 FQNEAQ (reference sequence). CDR3 nucleotide sequence: TGTGCCAGCAGCGCGCAGACAGGGACCCACTACGAGCAGTACTTC. This codes for CASSAQTGTHYEQYF.

This chain links TRBV4-1 with TRBJ2-5; tentatively, D is TRBD2 (5 bases). V lost 5 bases and J 0 bases, leaving 10 bases between the germline ends. There are 14 residues in the CDR3. Germline-derived CDR1 and CDR2 are MGHRA and YSYEKL. The CDR3 sequence: CASSERVYQETQYF. The CDR3 bases are TGCGCCAGCAGCGAGAGGGTGTACCAAGAGACCCAGTACTTC.

Only a few counts were recorded for this clone. The chain couples TRBV5-1 to TRBJ2-1; possibly TRBD2 for D (6 bases). V dropped 0 bases and J dropped 5 bases, with 12 bases sitting between them. Germline V gene data show CDR1 as SGHRS and CDR2 as YFSETQ. This CDR3 contains 15 residues. As DNA, the CDR3 is TGCGCCAGCAGCTTGGTGGCTAGCGAGAACAATGAGCAGTTCTTC. Encoded protein: CASSLVASENNEQFF.

This sequence joins TRBV5-1 and TRBJ2-3, with a tentative D call TRBD2 (6 bases). The CDR3 contains 15 residues. Germline V CDR1 and CDR2: SGHRS, YFSETQ. V dropped 4 bases and J dropped 5 bases, with 17 bases sitting between them. In DNA form, the CDR3 reads TGCGCCAGCAGCGGGACGGGGGATTGGTTAGATACGCAGTATTTT. Its translation is CASSGTGDWLDTQYF.

V gene TRBV19 combines with J gene TRBJ1-2; D is undetermined. V lost 10 bases, J lost 4 bases, and 13 bases lay in between. The CDR3 is 12 residues long. CDR1 is LNHDA and CDR2 is SQIVND in the germline V gene (reference sequence). The CDR3 reads CAIGTVSYGYTF. In DNA, the CDR3 is TGTGCCATCGGAACAGTTTCCTATGGCTACACCTTC.

The chain carries TRBV5-6 and TRBJ2-1; D may be TRBD1 (5 bases). There are 19 residues in the CDR3. The germline V gene encodes CDR1 SGHDT and CDR2 YYEEEE. Trimming cost V 0 bases and J 9 bases, with 28 bases left between them. The CDR3 region is CASSLVGRVGEKSFAEQFF. DNA for the CDR3: TGTGCCAGCAGCTTGGTCGGCAGGGTTGGGGAAAAATCCTTTGCTGAGCAGTTCTTC.

CDR3 sequence (DNA): TGCGCCAGCAGCCTAGGGTCGACAGGGTTAAACGAGCAGTACTTC. Residues: CASSLGSTGLNEQYF. This sequence joins TRBV4-1 and TRBJ2-7, with 7 bases identical to TRBD1. CDR1 is MGHRA and CDR2 is YSYEKL in the germline V gene. J gave up 5 bases and V 4 bases, and 11 bases lay outside the gene matches. There are 15 residues in the CDR3.

CDR3 amino acids: CATSRDLGSSGNTIYF. CDR3 sequence (DNA): TGTGCCACCAGCAGAGATCTTGGGAGCTCTGGAAACACCATATATTTT. The chain recombines TRBV15 with TRBJ1-3; D gene ambiguous. From germline, CDR1 is LNHNV and CDR2 YYDKDF (reference sequence). Trimming shortened V by 0 bases and J by 0 bases, and 9 bases separated the two germline ends. The CDR3 length is 16 residues.